The table lists the clone carrying this T cell receptor beta chain with many counts. This sample is part of a study of human T cells and chemical hapten exposure. CDR3 size: 14 residues. Germline V gives CDR1 SGHRS, CDR2 YFSETQ. Unmatched junction bases numbered 6, after V lost 3 bases and J lost 6 bases. The time point denotes: patch test 2, 6 weeks after DPC sensitization. Treatment reported: therapeutic diphenylcyclopropenone sensitization with weekly scalp DPC. TCRdb itself ran the RACE reads through MiXCR, one entry per CDR3 protein. This table has approximately 87,000 distinct CDR3 sequences, about an eighth appearing once.

This TCR was sampled from a woman aged 40-49 years with alopecia areata. Some clones in this sample may be carry-over from other donors' samples. The gene calls are TRBV5-1 and TRBJ1-2; 9 positions agree with TRBD1. Source: whole blood, taken in connection with sensitization to the hapten diphenylcyclopropenone (DPC). CDR3 bases: TGCGCCAGCAGCTCCTGGACAGGGGCGGATGGCTACACCTTC. Protein sequence: CASSSWTGADGYTF.